These 19 T cell receptor beta chains were sequenced from one sample in a study of T-cell reconstitution after alpha-beta-depleted transplantation in children. Unique molecular identifiers were used to barcode this TCRbeta library. TCRdb processed the PCR reads anew with MiXCR; each CDR3 protein has one entry. This repertoire shows over 120,000 distinct CDR3 sequences, roughly 9% found once; its top ten account for around a sixth. Sequences were derived from PBMCs, mostly from graft donor cells, sampled 180 days after TCRalphabeta/CD19-depleted stem cell transplant. All receptors come from a female patient younger than 10 who had a stem cell transplant for congenital amegakaryocytic thrombocytopenia, so the T cells may come from the graft donor.

This clonotype was seen many times. The CDR3 reads CASSDAYGVLETQYF. The CDR3 nucleotides read TGTGCCAGCAGTGACGCCTACGGGGTTCTAGAGACCCAGTACTTC. This chain connects TRBV2 to TRBJ2-5; weak D call: TRBD2 (5 bases). This CDR3 region has 15 residues. V was trimmed by 3 bases and J by 4 bases, leaving 15 bases between them. Germline V gene sequence: CDR1 SNHLY, CDR2 FYNNEI.

This clonotype has a count of ten or more. The chain has TRBV12-3 or TRBV12-4 and TRBJ2-3; D gene uncertain. The V end lost 4 bases, the J end lost 7 bases, and 9 bases lay between the germline ends. The CDR3 has 12 residues. The CDR3 region is CASSSPPHTQYF. CDR3 coding DNA: TGTGCCAGCAGTTCCCCCCCTCATACGCAGTATTTT.

At least ten counts were recorded for this clonotype. The V gene is TRBV12-3 or TRBV12-4, the J gene TRBJ2-3; maybe TRBD1 (6 bases). Trimming took 6 bases from V and 4 from J, leaving 11 bases between them. The CDR3 is made up of 13 amino acids. CDR3: CASRATGPDTQYF. Here the CDR3 DNA reads TGTGCCAGCAGGGCTACAGGGCCAGATACGCAGTATTTT.

V usage is TRBV6-2 or TRBV6-3 and J usage is TRBJ1-2, with 8 positions matching TRBD1. Germline V CDR1 and CDR2: MNHEY, SVGEGT. The J segment lost 8 bases and the V segment lost 5 bases, leaving 7 bases of the junction unmatched. This CDR3 has 13 amino acids. CDR3 DNA sequence: TGTGCCAGCAGTCCGCAGACAGGGGTAGGCTACACCTTC. Its translation is CASSPQTGVGYTF.

This clonotype was counted many times. The rearrangement joins TRBV7-2 to TRBJ2-7; 9 bases line up with TRBD1. Germline CDR1 and CDR2: SGHTA and FQGNSA. Losses at the gene ends were 5 bases for V and 6 bases for J; bases not matched to a gene: 8. This CDR3 has 14 amino acids. CDR3 in amino acids: CASSLPGTGLEQYF. CDR3 nucleotide sequence: TGTGCCAGCAGCCTACCCGGGACAGGGCTCGAGCAGTACTTC.

The V gene is TRBV5-6, the J gene TRBJ2-5, with a weak D call TRBD1 (6 bases). The CDR3 is made up of 14 amino acids. Germline V gene data show CDR1 as SGHDT and CDR2 as YYEEEE. Trimming removed 1 base at V and 4 bases at J, with 11 bases between. CDR3 in amino acids: CASSLTRGGETQYF. The CDR3 nucleotides read TGTGCCAGCAGCTTGACTAGAGGGGGAGAGACCCAGTACTTC. Filled out from reference TRBV5-6 and TRBJ2-5, the complete variable domain reads DAGVTQSPTHLIKTRGQQVTLRCSPKSGHDTVSWYQQALGQGPQFIFQYYEEEERQRGNFPDRFSGHQFPNYSSELNVNALLLGDSALYLCASSLTRGGETQYFGPGTRLLVL.

The table lists this clonotype with many counts. The V call is TRBV6-5, the J call TRBJ2-1, with D possibly TRBD1 on 6 matching bases. Germline-derived CDR1 and CDR2 are MNHEY and SVGAGI. The V end lost 0 bases, the J end lost 1 base, and 13 bases lay between the germline ends. The CDR3 loop spans 17 amino acids. The CDR3 DNA sequence: TGTGCCAGCAGTTACTCCTGGACAGAGATTTCCTACAATGAGCAGTTCTTC. Protein sequence: CASSYSWTEISYNEQFF.

This clonotype was picked up many times. The chain carries TRBV29-1 and TRBJ2-7; perhaps TRBD2 as D (6 bases). The CDR3 consists of 14 residues. The V and J ends lost 4 bases and 3 bases respectively, with 16 bases between them. Germline V lookup: CDR1 SQVTM, CDR2 ANQGSEA. The DNA of the CDR3 is TGCAGCGTTGCAGTCGGGAGCTTGGGCTACGAGCAGTACTTC. It is translated as CSVAVGSLGYEQYF.

This clonotype was seen many times. The V call is TRBV5-4, the J call TRBJ2-7; 7 nucleotides match TRBD1. The CDR3 length is 14 residues. V lost 4 bases to trimming and J lost 2 bases; unmatched junction nucleotides: 6. The germline V gene encodes CDR1 SGHNT and CDR2 YYREEE (reference sequence). The CDR3 protein is CASSGRQGTYEQYF. In DNA, the CDR3 is TGTGCCAGCAGCGGGCGACAGGGCACCTACGAGCAGTACTTC.

This clonotype showed up many times. The CDR3 reads CASSIDRTYNEQFF. CDR3 nucleotide sequence: TGTGCCAGCAGCATCGACAGGACTTACAATGAGCAGTTCTTC. This chain connects TRBV11-2 to TRBJ2-1, with D possibly matching TRBD1 (6 bases). The V end was cut by 5 bases, the J end by 4 bases, with 12 bases between. Looked up from germline, CDR1 is SGHAT and CDR2 is FQNNGV. The CDR3 extends over 14 amino acids. Together with reference TRBV11-2 and TRBJ2-1, the CDR3 gives the full variable domain: EAGVAQSPRYKIIEKRQSVAFWCNPISGHATLYWYQQILGQGPKLLIQFQNNGVVDDSQLPKDRFSAERLKGVDSTLKIQPAKLEDSAVYLCASSIDRTYNEQFFGPGTRLTVL.

In its sample, this clonotype was seen a few times. J is TRBJ2-1 and V is TRBV11-1; 13 nucleotides line up with TRBD2. After removal of 3 bases from V and 2 bases from J, the junction contained 10 bases not matched to a gene. This CDR3 region has 19 residues. CDR1 is SGHAT and CDR2 is FQDESV in the germline V gene (reference sequence). In nucleotides, the CDR3 is TGTGCCAGCAGCTTGTTTACTAGCGGGAGGGCCCGGACCTACAATGAGCAGTTCTTC. Its translation is CASSLFTSGRARTYNEQFF.

This clonotype appeared many times. The chain has TRBV6-1 and TRBJ2-3; perhaps TRBD1 as D (6 bases). CDR3 length equals 11 residues. CDR1 is MNHNS, CDR2 SASEGT, per germline. The V end was cut by 8 bases, the J end by 8 bases, with 11 bases between. DNA for the CDR3: TGTGCCAGCCACTCAGGGGCTACGCAGTATTTT. Translated, it gives CASHSGATQYF.

This clonotype was counted only a few times. The V call is TRBV4-2, the J call TRBJ2-7; D is undetermined. Germline V CDR1 and CDR2: LGHNA, YNFKEQ. V lost 1 base and J 2 bases, leaving 12 bases between the germline ends. The CDR3 has 15 residues. CDR3 sequence: CASSQVSTATYEQYF. In DNA form, the CDR3 reads TGTGCCAGCAGCCAAGTATCTACCGCAACCTACGAGCAGTACTTC.

This clonotype was counted many times. This chain uses TRBV5-1 with TRBJ1-1; D not certain. The CDR3 consists of 14 residues. Deletions cut 0 bases from V and 1 base from J, with 7 bases between. From germline, CDR1 is SGHRS and CDR2 YFSETQ. The CDR3 is CASSLEGPNTEAFF. CDR3 nucleotide sequence: TGCGCCAGCAGCTTGGAAGGGCCGAACACTGAAGCTTTCTTT. The complete variable domain, with remaining parts taken from reference TRBV5-1 and TRBJ1-1, reads KAGVTQTPRYLIKTRGQQVTLSCSPISGHRSVSWYQQTPGQGLQFLFEYFSETQRNKGNFPGRFSGRQFSNSRSEMNVSTLELGDSALYLCASSLEGPNTEAFFGQGTRLTVV.

The chain recombines TRBV5-1 with TRBJ1-6; D perhaps matches TRBD1 (5 bases). The CDR3 runs 15 residues. V lost 3 bases and J 4 bases, leaving 11 bases between the germline ends. Looked up from germline, CDR1 is SGHRS and CDR2 is YFSETQ. CDR3 protein: CASSYRDLYNSPLHF. The CDR3, as DNA: TGCGCCAGCAGCTACCGGGACCTTTATAATTCACCCCTCCACTTT. The full variable domain, with the rest looked up from reference TRBV5-1 and TRBJ1-6, is KAGVTQTPRYLIKTRGQQVTLSCSPISGHRSVSWYQQTPGQGLQFLFEYFSETQRNKGNFPGRFSGRQFSNSRSEMNVSTLELGDSALYLCASSYRDLYNSPLHFGNGTRLTVT.

V gene TRBV20-1 combines with J gene TRBJ1-1; D is unclear. Germline V gene sequence: CDR1 DFQATT, CDR2 SNEGSKA (reference sequence). V was cut by 6 bases and J by 5 bases, with 22 bases left in between. CDR3 length: 15 amino acids. The CDR3 reads CSARPLQKPLTEAFF. The CDR3 DNA reads TGCAGTGCCCGCCCCTTGCAAAAGCCCTTAACTGAAGCTTTCTTT.

This clonotype was counted many times. This chain uses TRBV5-6 with TRBJ2-5, with 13 nucleotides matching TRBD2. Losses at the gene ends were 1 base for V and 4 bases for J; bases not matched to a gene: 10. The CDR3 loop spans 18 amino acids. Germline V gene data show CDR1 as SGHDT and CDR2 as YYEEEE. CDR3 sequence (DNA): TGTGCCAGCAGCTTGCTTGGGACTAGCGGGACCTTAGTAGAGACCCAGTACTTC. Its translation is CASSLLGTSGTLVETQYF.

With respect to this clonotype: A read error may explain this, as a much larger clone is one base away. No conserved phenylalanine or tryptophan is present at the end of the CDR3, so a read error is the likely explanation. V usage is TRBV29-1 and J usage is TRBJ2-1; the match to TRBD1 covers 7 bases. This CDR3 region has 17 residues. The V segment lost 7 bases and the J segment 0 bases; nucleotides outside the gene matches: 15. Germline V gene sequence: CDR1 SQVTM, CDR2 ANQGSEA. This chain's CDR3 is CSARSSPDRSSYNEQFS. The CDR3 DNA is TGCAGCGCCCGTTCTTCCCCGGACAGGAGCTCCTACAATGAGCAGTTCTCC.

In this sample, this clonotype turned up a few times. The genes are TRBV12-3 or TRBV12-4 and TRBJ1-1; TRBD1 is a possible D gene (6 bases). V lost 7 bases and J lost 1, with 10 bases in between. The CDR3 extends over 13 amino acids. CDR3 bases: TGTGCCAGCAAGGACAGCGCGAACACTGAAGCTTTCTTT. Translated: CASKDSANTEAFF.